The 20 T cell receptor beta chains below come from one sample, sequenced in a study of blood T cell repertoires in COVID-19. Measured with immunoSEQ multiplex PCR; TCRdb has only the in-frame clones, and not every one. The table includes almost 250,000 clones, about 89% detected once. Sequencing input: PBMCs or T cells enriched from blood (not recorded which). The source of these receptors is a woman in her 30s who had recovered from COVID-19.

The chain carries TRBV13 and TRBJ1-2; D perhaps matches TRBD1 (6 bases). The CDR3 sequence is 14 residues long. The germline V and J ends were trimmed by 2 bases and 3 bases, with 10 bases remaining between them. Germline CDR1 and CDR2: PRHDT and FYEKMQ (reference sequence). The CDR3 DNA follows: TGTGCCAGCAGCTTATACCGGACAGACTATGGCTACACCTTC. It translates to CASSLYRTDYGYTF. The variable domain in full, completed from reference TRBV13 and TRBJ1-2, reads AAGVIQSPRHLIKEKRETATLKCYPIPRHDTVYWYQQGPGQDPQFLISFYEKMQSDKGSIPDRFSAQQFSDYHSELNMSSLELGDSALYFCASSLYRTDYGYTFGSGTRLTVV.

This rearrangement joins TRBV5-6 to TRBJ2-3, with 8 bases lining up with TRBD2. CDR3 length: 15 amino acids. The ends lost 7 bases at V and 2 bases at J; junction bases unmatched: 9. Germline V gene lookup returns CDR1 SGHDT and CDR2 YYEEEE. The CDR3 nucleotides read TGTGCCAGCCACTCCCTAGCGGGTGACACAGATACGCAGTATTTT. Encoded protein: CASHSLAGDTDTQYF.

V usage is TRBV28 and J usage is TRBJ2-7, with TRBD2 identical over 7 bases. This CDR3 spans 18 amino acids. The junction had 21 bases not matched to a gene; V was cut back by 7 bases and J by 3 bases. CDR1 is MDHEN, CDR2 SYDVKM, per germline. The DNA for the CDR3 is TGTGCCAGCATCCCGCGGGGGAATCCGCGGTTTTCTTACTACGAGCAGTACTTC. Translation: CASIPRGNPRFSYYEQYF.

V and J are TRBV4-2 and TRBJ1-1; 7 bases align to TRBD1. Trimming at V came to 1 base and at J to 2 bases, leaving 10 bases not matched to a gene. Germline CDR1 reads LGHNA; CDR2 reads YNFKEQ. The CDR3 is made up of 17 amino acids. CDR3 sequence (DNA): TGTGCCAGCAGCCAAGCGTTTTCGGGACAGACTAACACTGAAGCTTTCTTT. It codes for CASSQAFSGQTNTEAFF.

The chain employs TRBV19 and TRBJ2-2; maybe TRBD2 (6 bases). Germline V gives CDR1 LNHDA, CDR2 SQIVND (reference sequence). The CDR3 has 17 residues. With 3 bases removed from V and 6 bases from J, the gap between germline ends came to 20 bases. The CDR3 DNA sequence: TGTGCCAGTAGTATCCCCTTGGGACTTGGCTACTCCGGGGAGCTGTTTTTT. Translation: CASSIPLGLGYSGELFF.

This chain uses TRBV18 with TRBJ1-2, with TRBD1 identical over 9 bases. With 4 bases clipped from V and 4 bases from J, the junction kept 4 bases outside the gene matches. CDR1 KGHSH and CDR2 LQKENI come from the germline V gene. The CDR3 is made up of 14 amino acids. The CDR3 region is CASSRDREGYGYTF. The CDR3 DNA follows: TGTGCCAGCTCACGGGACAGGGAGGGCTATGGCTACACCTTC.

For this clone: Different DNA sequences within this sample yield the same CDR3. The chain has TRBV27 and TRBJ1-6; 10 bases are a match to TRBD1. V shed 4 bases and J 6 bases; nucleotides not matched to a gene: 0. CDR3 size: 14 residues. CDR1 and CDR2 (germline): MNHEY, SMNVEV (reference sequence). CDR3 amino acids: CASSWDRGNSPLHF. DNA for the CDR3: TGTGCCAGCAGTTGGGACAGGGGTAATTCACCCCTCCACTTT.

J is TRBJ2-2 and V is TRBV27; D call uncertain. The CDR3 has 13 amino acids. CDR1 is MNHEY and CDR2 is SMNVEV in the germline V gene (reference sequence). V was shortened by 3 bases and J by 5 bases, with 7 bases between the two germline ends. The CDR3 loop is CASSFRRTGELFF. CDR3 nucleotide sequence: TGTGCCAGCAGTTTCCGGAGAACCGGGGAGCTGTTTTTT.

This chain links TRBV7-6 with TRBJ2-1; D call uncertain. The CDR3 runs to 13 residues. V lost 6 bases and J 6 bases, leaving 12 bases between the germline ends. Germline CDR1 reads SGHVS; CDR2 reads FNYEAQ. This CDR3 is CASSTANPNEQFF. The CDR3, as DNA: TGTGCCAGCAGTACTGCGAACCCCAATGAGCAGTTCTTC.

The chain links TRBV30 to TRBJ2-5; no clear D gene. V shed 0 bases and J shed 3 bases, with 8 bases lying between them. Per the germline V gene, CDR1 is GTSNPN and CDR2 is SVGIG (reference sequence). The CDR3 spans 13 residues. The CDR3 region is CAWSVRVKETQYF. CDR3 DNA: TGTGCCTGGAGTGTACGAGTAAAAGAGACCCAGTACTTC.

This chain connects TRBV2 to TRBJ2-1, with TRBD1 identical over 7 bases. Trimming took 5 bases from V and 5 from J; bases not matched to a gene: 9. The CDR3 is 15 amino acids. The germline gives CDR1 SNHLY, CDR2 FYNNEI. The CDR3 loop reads CASSYRDRVNNEQFF. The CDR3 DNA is TGTGCCAGCAGTTACAGAGACAGGGTAAACAATGAGCAGTTCTTC.

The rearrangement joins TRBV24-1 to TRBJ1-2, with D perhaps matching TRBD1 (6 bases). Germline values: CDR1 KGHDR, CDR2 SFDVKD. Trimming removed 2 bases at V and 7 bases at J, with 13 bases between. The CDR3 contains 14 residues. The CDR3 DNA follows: TGTGCCACCAGTGATTCAGGGGCGAGTCCTGGCTACACCTTC. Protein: CATSDSGASPGYTF.

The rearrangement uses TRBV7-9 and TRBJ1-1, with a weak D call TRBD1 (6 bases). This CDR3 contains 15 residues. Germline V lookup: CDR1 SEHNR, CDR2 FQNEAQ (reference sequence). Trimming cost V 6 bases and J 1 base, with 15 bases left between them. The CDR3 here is CASRPRGAGNTEAFF. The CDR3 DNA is TGTGCCAGCAGGCCCCGGGGGGCAGGGAACACTGAAGCTTTCTTT.

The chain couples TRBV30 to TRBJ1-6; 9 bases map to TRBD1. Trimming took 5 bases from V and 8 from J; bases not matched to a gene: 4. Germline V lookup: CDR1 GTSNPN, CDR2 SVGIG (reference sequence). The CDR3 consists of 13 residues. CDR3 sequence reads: CAWHRGRDSPLHF. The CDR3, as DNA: TGTGCCTGGCACAGGGGGCGGGATTCACCCCTCCACTTT.

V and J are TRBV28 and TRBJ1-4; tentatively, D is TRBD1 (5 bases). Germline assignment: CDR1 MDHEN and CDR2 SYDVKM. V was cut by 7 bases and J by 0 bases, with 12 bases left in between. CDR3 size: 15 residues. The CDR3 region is CASIRTHATNEKLFF. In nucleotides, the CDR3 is TGTGCCAGCATCCGGACACATGCAACTAATGAAAAACTGTTTTTT.

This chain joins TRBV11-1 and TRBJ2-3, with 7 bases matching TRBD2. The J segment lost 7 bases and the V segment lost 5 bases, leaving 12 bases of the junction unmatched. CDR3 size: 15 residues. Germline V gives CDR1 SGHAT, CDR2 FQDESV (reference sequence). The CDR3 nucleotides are TGTGCCAGCAGCCTCGACCAGCGGGATACATATACGCAGTATTTT. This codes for CASSLDQRDTYTQYF. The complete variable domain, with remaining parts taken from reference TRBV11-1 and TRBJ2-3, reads EAEVAQSPRYKITEKSQAVAFWCDPISGHATLYWYRQILGQGPELLVQFQDESVVDDSQLPKDRFSAERLKGVDSTLKIQPAELGDSAMYLCASSLDQRDTYTQYFGPGTRLTVL.

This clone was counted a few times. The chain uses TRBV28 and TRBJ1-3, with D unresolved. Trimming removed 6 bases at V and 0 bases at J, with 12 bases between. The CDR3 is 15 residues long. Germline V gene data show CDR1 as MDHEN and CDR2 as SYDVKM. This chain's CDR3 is CASRSPGNSGNTIYF. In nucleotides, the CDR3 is TGTGCCAGCAGATCCCCGGGTAACTCTGGAAACACCATATATTTT.

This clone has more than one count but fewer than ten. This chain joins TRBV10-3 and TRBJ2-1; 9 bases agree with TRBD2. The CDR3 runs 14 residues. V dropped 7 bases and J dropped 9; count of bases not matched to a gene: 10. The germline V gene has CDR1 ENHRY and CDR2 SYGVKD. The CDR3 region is CAIMELAGVSEQFF. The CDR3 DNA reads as TGTGCCATCATGGAATTAGCGGGAGTTTCTGAGCAGTTCTTC.

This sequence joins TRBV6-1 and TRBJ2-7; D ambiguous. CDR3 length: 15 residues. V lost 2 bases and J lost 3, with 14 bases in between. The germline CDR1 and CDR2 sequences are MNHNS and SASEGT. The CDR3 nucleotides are TGTGCCAGCAGTGAAACCCGCCGGGTAGTCTACGAGCAGTACTTC. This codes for CASSETRRVVYEQYF.

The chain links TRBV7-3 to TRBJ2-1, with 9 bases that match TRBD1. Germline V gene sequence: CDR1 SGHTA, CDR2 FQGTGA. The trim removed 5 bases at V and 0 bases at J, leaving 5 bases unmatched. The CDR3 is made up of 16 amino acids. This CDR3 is CASSQLGQGSYNEQFF. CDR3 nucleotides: TGTGCCAGCAGCCAATTGGGACAGGGCTCCTACAATGAGCAGTTCTTC.